This TCR beta chain appears in the sequencing data of a study of cytotoxic CD8 clonotypes in ibrutinib-treated CLL. Regarding the study as a whole: Shared public clonotypes were rare, and on treatment they either got smaller or stayed the same.

Clones were sequenced by immunoSEQ multiplex PCR, and TCRdb holds only the in-frame ones, with some missing. Counted here are approximately 100,000 clones, 60% to 80% occurring once; the ten biggest clones make up 25% to 40%. The CDR3 consists of 15 residues. Germline CDR1 SQVTM, CDR2 ANQGSEA. V was trimmed by 3 bases and J by 5 bases, leaving 19 bases between them. Remarks on this clone: Its antigen is unknown.

The receptor was derived from a human donor with chronic lymphocytic leukemia. The sequenced sample was PBMCs, obtained after 12 months of ibrutinib treatment. The rearrangement joins TRBV29-1 to TRBJ2-5; tentatively, D is TRBD1 (6 bases). The CDR3 region is CSVDGGAGVGETQYF. Here the CDR3 DNA reads TGCAGCGTTGATGGAGGAGCAGGGGTAGGGGAGACCCAGTACTTC.